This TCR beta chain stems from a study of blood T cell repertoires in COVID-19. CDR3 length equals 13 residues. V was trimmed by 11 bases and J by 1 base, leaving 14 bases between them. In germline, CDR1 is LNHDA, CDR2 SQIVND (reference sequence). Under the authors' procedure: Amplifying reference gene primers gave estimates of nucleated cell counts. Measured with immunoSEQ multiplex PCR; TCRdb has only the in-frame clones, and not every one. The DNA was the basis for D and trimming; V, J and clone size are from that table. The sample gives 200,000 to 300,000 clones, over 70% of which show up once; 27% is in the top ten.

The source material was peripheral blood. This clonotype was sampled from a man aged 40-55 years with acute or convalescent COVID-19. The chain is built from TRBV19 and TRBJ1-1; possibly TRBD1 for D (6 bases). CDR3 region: CASSGTPNTEAFF. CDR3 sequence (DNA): TGTGCCTCGTCCGGGACACCGAACACTGAAGCTTTCTTT.